Listed below are T cell receptor beta chains from one sample, sequenced in a study of blood T cells in healthy people across ages. Each CDR3 protein is one row after TCRdb ran MiXCR on the 5' RACE reads. The sample carries 550,000 to 750,000 distinct CDR3 sequences, around 20% recorded once. Sequencing input: blood. These receptors originate from a man between 65 and 79 years old in good health. Each CDR3 is given with its conserved first and last residue. The D gene is left open where the match is weak. Clone sizes are given selectively: once, few, many, or a class where the clone is expanded.

abundance: few
j_gene: TRBJ2-3
v_gene: TRBV7-2
d_gene: TRBD1
CDR3nt: TGTGCCAGCACCACCTGGTCCACAGGGGGCTCTGATACGCAGTATTTT
CDR3aa: CASTTWSTGGSDTQYF

abundance: -
j_gene: TRBJ2-3
v_gene: TRBV11-2
d_gene: -
CDR3nt: TGTGCCAGCAGCTTAGAGTCCGATACGCAGTATTTT
CDR3aa: CASSLESDTQYF

abundance: -
j_gene: TRBJ2-5
v_gene: TRBV6-5
d_gene: -
CDR3nt: TGTGCCAGCAGAAAAGACACCTCCCGGGCCCAGTACTTC
CDR3aa: CASRKDTSRAQYF

abundance: -
j_gene: TRBJ2-7
v_gene: TRBV18
d_gene: -
CDR3nt: TGTGCCAGCTCACGAGCCTATTCCTACGAGCAGTACTTC
CDR3aa: CASSRAYSYEQYF

abundance: -
j_gene: TRBJ2-1
v_gene: TRBV28
d_gene: -
CDR3nt: TGTGCCAGCAGAAATACCGGGACACAAGATTACAATGAGCAGTTCTTC
CDR3aa: CASRNTGTQDYNEQFF

abundance: -
j_gene: TRBJ2-7
v_gene: TRBV20-1
d_gene: TRBD1
CDR3nt: TGCAGTGCCAGAGCAGGGACAGGCTACGAGCAGTACTTC
CDR3aa: CSARAGTGYEQYF

abundance: -
j_gene: TRBJ2-1
v_gene: TRBV20-1
d_gene: -
CDR3nt: TGCAGTGCTAGGGCTAGTGCACTAGAGCAGTTCTTC
CDR3aa: CSARASALEQFF

abundance: once
j_gene: TRBJ1-6
v_gene: TRBV11-2
d_gene: -
CDR3nt: TGTGCCAGCAGCTTAGGAGGACTCCCCGGCAATTCACCCCTCCACTTT
CDR3aa: CASSLGGLPGNSPLHF

abundance: -
j_gene: TRBJ1-1
v_gene: TRBV28
d_gene: -
CDR3nt: TGTGCCAGCAGTCCATCCGGACAGCACGCTTTCTTT
CDR3aa: CASSPSGQHAFF

abundance: -
j_gene: TRBJ2-4
v_gene: TRBV5-6
d_gene: TRBD1
CDR3nt: TGTGCCAGCAGCTTTGGGACAGGGGGCGTAGTAGCCAAAAACATTCAGTACTTC
CDR3aa: CASSFGTGGVVAKNIQYF

abundance: -
j_gene: TRBJ1-2
v_gene: TRBV28
d_gene: -
CDR3nt: TGTGCCAGCAGACAGCAGATACACTATGGCTACACCTTC
CDR3aa: CASRQQIHYGYTF

abundance: -
j_gene: TRBJ1-5
v_gene: TRBV6-5
d_gene: -
CDR3nt: TGTGCCAGCACCCCCAGGGCTGGGAGCAATCAGCCCCAGCATTTT
CDR3aa: CASTPRAGSNQPQHF

abundance: -
j_gene: TRBJ1-4
v_gene: TRBV12-3/TRBV12-4
d_gene: TRBD1
CDR3nt: TGTGCCAGCAGTTTAGACGGGACAGCTAATGAAAAACTGTTTTTT
CDR3aa: CASSLDGTANEKLFF

abundance: few
j_gene: TRBJ2-5
v_gene: TRBV5-6
d_gene: TRBD2
CDR3nt: TGTGCCAGCAGCTTGGGGACTAGCGGGATTTGGGAGCAGTACTTC
CDR3aa: CASSLGTSGIWEQYF

abundance: -
j_gene: TRBJ1-5
v_gene: TRBV7-2
d_gene: TRBD1
CDR3nt: TGTGCCAGCAGCCCTACCCGGACAGGGGGTCATCCCCAGCATTTT
CDR3aa: CASSPTRTGGHPQHF

abundance: few
j_gene: TRBJ1-3
v_gene: TRBV7-9
d_gene: -
CDR3nt: TGTGCCAGCAGGGCCGGGACGGACTCTGGAAACACCATATATTTT
CDR3aa: CASRAGTDSGNTIYF

abundance: -
j_gene: TRBJ2-3
v_gene: TRBV12-3/TRBV12-4
d_gene: TRBD1
CDR3nt: TGTGCCAGCAGTTCGCGACCAGGGACAGGGCGGGCAGATGCGCAGTATTTT
CDR3aa: CASSSRPGTGRADAQYF

abundance: many
j_gene: TRBJ2-1
v_gene: TRBV20-1
d_gene: TRBD2
CDR3nt: TGCAGTGCTAGAGATAGGACTAGCGGGTCCTACAATGAGCAGTTCTTC
CDR3aa: CSARDRTSGSYNEQFF